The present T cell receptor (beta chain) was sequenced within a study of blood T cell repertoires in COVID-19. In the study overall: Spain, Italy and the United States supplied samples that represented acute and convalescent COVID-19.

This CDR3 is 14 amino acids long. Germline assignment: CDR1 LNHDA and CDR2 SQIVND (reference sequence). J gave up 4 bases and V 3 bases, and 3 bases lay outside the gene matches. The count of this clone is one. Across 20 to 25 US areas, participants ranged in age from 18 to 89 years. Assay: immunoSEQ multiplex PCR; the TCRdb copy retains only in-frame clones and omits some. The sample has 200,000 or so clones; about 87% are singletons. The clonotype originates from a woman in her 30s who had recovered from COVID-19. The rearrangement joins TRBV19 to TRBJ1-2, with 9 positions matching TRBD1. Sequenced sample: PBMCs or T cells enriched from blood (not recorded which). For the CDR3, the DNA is TGTGCCAGTAGTATGTGGACAGGGGCCTATGGCTACACCTTC. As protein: CASSMWTGAYGYTF.